The 4 T cell receptor beta chains below were found in one sample sequenced in a study of blood T cell repertoires in COVID-19. Profiling relied on immunoSEQ multiplex PCR, and the TCRdb table lists in-frame clones only, not all of them. The sample holds fewer than 500,000 clones, approximately 90% seen once. Sequencing was carried out using peripheral blood. The receptors were sampled from a man aged 18 to 29 with COVID-19, enrolled during active disease.

About this clone: The identical CDR3 is also encoded by other nucleotide sequences in the sample. The rearrangement uses TRBV5-6 and TRBJ1-3; weak D call: TRBD1 (6 bases). The length of the CDR3 is 14 residues. The germline V gene has CDR1 SGHDT and CDR2 YYEEEE. Between the trimmed V and J ends, which lost 2 bases and 4 bases, there was a span of 10 bases. CDR3 bases: TGTGCCAGCAGCTTTTCAGGGGCGGGAAACACCATATATTTT. Translation: CASSFSGAGNTIYF. The whole variable domain, remainder taken from reference TRBV5-6 and TRBJ1-3, is DAGVTQSPTHLIKTRGQQVTLRCSPKSGHDTVSWYQQALGQGPQFIFQYYEEEERQRGNFPDRFSGHQFPNYSSELNVNALLLGDSALYLCASSFSGAGNTIYFGEGSWLTVV.

This clone was observed once. The chain recombines TRBV18 with TRBJ2-7, with D perhaps TRBD1 (9 bases). Trimming removed 5 bases at V and 0 bases at J, with 23 bases between. Per the germline V gene, CDR1 is KGHSH and CDR2 is LQKENI. CDR3 length: 18 amino acids. CDR3 sequence reads: CASSRRTGAAGGSYEQYF. The CDR3 nucleotides are TGTGCCAGCTCAAGGAGGACAGGGGCCGCGGGAGGCTCCTACGAGCAGTACTTC.

J is TRBJ1-4 and V is TRBV4-1, with D uncertain. V was clipped by 4 bases and J by 3 bases, with 18 bases between them. Germline-derived CDR1 and CDR2 are MGHRA and YSYEKL. This CDR3 has 17 amino acids. CDR3 DNA: TGCGCCAGCAGCCTCGCCCCCACACGCGGTTCTAATGAAAAACTGTTTTTT. Its translation is CASSLAPTRGSNEKLFF.

The chain combines TRBV12-5 with TRBJ2-5; 7 bases fit TRBD2. Germline lookup yields CDR1 LGHNT and CDR2 FRNRAP. V was clipped by 6 bases and J by 2 bases; unmatched bases: 6. The length of the CDR3 is 14 residues. In DNA form, the CDR3 reads TGTGCTAGTGGAACGCCGGGACTACAAGAGACCCAGTACTTC. Its translation: CASGTPGLQETQYF. Full variable domain (missing parts from reference TRBV12-5 and TRBJ2-5): DARVTQTPRHKVTEMGQEVTMRCQPILGHNTVFWYRQTMMQGLELLAYFRNRAPLDDSGMPKDRFSAEMPDATLATLKIQPSEPRDSAVYFCASGTPGLQETQYFGPGTRLLVL.